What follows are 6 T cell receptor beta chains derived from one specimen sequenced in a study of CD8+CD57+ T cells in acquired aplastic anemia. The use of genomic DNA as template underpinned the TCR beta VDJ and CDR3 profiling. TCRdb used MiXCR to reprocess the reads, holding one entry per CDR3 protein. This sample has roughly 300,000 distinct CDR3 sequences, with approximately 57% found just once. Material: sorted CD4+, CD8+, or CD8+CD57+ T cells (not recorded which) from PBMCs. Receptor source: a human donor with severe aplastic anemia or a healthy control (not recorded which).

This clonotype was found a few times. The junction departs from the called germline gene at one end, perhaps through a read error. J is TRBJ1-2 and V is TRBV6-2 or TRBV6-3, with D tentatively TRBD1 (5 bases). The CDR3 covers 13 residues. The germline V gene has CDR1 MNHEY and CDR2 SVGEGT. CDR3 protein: CASSLGRDRGCTF. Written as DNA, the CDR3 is TGTGCCAGCAGCCTAGGGCGGGACCGGGGCTGCACCTTC.

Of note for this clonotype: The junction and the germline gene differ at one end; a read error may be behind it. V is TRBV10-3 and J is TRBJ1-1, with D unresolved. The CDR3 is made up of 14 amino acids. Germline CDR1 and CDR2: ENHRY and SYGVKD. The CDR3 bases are TGTGTCATCAGTGAGTCGGGAGGCCACACCGAGGCTTTCTTT. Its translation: CVISESGGHTEAFF.

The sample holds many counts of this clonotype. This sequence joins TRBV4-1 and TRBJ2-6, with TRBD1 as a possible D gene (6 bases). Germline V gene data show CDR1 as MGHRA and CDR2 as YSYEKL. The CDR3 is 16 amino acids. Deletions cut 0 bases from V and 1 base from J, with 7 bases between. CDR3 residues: CASSQDGTSGANVLTF. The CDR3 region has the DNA TGCGCCAGCAGCCAAGATGGGACATCTGGGGCCAACGTCCTGACTTTC.

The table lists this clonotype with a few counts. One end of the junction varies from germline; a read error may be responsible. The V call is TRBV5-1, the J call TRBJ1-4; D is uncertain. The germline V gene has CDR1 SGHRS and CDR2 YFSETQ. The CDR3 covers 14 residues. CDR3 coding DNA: TGTGCCAGCAGTTTAGTGGCAACTAATGAAAAACTGTTTTTT. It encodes CASSLVATNEKLFF.

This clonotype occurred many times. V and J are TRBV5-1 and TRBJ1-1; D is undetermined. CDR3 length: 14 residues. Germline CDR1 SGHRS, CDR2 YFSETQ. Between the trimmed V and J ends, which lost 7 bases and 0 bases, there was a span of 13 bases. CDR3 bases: TGCGCCAGCTCTCATGGGTCCGTGAACACTGAAGCTTTCTTT. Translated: CASSHGSVNTEAFF.

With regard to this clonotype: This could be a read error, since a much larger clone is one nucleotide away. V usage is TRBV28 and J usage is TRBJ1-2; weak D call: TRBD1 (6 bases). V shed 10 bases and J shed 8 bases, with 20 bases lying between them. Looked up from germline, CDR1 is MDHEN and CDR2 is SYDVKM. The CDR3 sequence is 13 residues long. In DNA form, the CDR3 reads TGTGCCACCGGAGGGGGTAGAGCTAAAGGCTACACCTTC. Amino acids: CATGGGRAKGYTF.